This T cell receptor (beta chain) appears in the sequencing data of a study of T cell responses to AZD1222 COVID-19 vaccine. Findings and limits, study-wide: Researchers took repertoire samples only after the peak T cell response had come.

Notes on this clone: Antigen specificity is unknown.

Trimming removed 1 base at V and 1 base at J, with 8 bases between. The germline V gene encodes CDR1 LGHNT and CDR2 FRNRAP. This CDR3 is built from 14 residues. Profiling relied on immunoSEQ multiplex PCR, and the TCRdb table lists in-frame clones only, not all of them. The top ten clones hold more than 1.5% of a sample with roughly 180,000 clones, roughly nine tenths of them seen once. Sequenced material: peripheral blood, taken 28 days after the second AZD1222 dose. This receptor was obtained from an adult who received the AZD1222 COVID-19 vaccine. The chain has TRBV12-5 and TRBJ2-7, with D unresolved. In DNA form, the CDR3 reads TGTGCTAGTGGTTTGGCCGACGGATCCTACGAGCAGTACTTC. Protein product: CASGLADGSYEQYF.